This T cell receptor beta chain was found in a study of blood T cell repertoires in COVID-19. Profiled with immunoSEQ multiplex PCR; TCRdb holds only in-frame clones, not every one. The data contain about 200,000 clones, around 75% of them seen just once; the ten biggest clones take up 5.5% to 7%. V dropped 9 bases and J dropped 9 bases, with 21 bases sitting between them. This CDR3 is built from 15 residues. Germline lookup yields CDR1 MNHEY and CDR2 SMNVEV (reference sequence). This sequence joins TRBV27 and TRBJ1-6; TRBD1 might be the D (5 bases). Source material: peripheral blood. The TCR comes from a woman between 40 and 50 years old with COVID-19, enrolled during active disease. In DNA form, the CDR3 reads TGTGCCAGTCTCGGCATAGCAGGGAAGAGTTCACCCCTCCACTTT. It codes for CASLGIAGKSSPLHF.